Following are 31 T cell receptor beta chains from one sample sequenced in a study of long-term antiretroviral therapy in people with HIV. With survey level as its setting, the immunoSEQ assay was v3.0. Profiled with immunoSEQ multiplex PCR; TCRdb holds only in-frame clones, not every one. The sample lists roughly 32,000 clones; 95% to 98% were seen once. Sequencing used unsorted PBMCs, obtained 7.6 years after starting antiretroviral therapy. The receptors originated from a man aged 30 to 39 with HIV.

The table lists this clone with a count of one. The chain is built from TRBV4-1 and TRBJ2-7; D remains unclear. Between the trimmed V and J ends, which lost 0 bases and 4 bases, there was a span of 7 bases. CDR1 is MGHRA, CDR2 YSYEKL, per germline. This CDR3 is built from 13 residues. CDR3 amino acids: CASSQEFKYEQYF. The CDR3 DNA reads TGCGCCAGCAGCCAAGAGTTCAAATACGAGCAGTACTTC.

The chain combines TRBV6-5 with TRBJ2-7; 9 nucleotides line up with TRBD2. Germline V gives CDR1 MNHEY, CDR2 SVGAGI. Germline trimming cut 4 bases from V and 3 bases from J; bases unmatched to any gene: 7. CDR3 length: 15 residues. In DNA form, the CDR3 reads TGTGCCAGCAGTTCTAGCGGGAAGGGGGTCTACGAGCAGTACTTC. The encoded protein is CASSSSGKGVYEQYF.

The chain combines TRBV7-6 with TRBJ2-7; D is perhaps TRBD2 (6 bases). Between the trimmed V and J ends, which lost 8 bases and 7 bases, there was a span of 12 bases. Germline CDR1 reads SGHVS; CDR2 reads FNYEAQ. CDR3 size: 11 residues. CDR3 coding DNA: TGTGCCAGCTCTCCTGGGAGGGAGCAGTACTTC. It is translated as CASSPGREQYF.

The chain recombines TRBV6-4 with TRBJ1-1, with 9 bases that match TRBD1. Germline V CDR1 and CDR2: MRHNA, SNTAGT. V shed 6 bases and J 5 bases; nucleotides not matched to a gene: 13. The CDR3 loop spans 16 amino acids. The CDR3 reads CASSDPGGTGRTEAFF. The CDR3 DNA is TGTGCCAGCAGCGACCCGGGGGGGACAGGGAGAACTGAAGCTTTCTTT.

This clone was detected only once. This chain joins TRBV5-6 and TRBJ1-1; no firm D call. The length of the CDR3 is 12 residues. Trimming stripped 2 bases from V and 0 bases from J, with 2 bases between. Germline assignment: CDR1 SGHDT and CDR2 YYEEEE. In nucleotides, the CDR3 is TGTGCCAGCAGCTTTCTGAACACTGAAGCTTTCTTT. Amino acid sequence: CASSFLNTEAFF.

J is TRBJ2-7 and V is TRBV11-2, with D possibly being TRBD1 (5 bases). Deletions cut 0 bases from V and 3 bases from J, with 6 bases between. CDR1 is SGHAT, CDR2 FQNNGV, per germline. The CDR3 spans 13 residues. As DNA, the CDR3 is TGTGCCAGCAGCTTAGAAAGGGGCTACGAGCAGTACTTC. Amino acid sequence: CASSLERGYEQYF.

This clone was counted a single time. V and J are TRBV9 and TRBJ2-1; possibly TRBD1 for D (6 bases). CDR1 is SGDLS, CDR2 YYNGEE, per germline. V lost 4 bases and J 1 base, leaving 12 bases between the germline ends. The length of the CDR3 is 15 residues. This CDR3 reads CASSPEQGSYNEQFF. CDR3 bases: TGTGCCAGCAGCCCGGAACAGGGATCCTACAATGAGCAGTTCTTC.

V gene TRBV2 combines with J gene TRBJ1-1, with TRBD1 as a possible D gene (5 bases). This CDR3 is 12 amino acids long. Germline V gene sequence: CDR1 SNHLY, CDR2 FYNNEI. V was shortened by 5 bases and J by 12 bases, with 16 bases between the two germline ends. The CDR3 bases are TGTGCCAGCAGTACTCAGGGAGAGAAGACTTTCTTT. As protein: CASSTQGEKTFF.

The chain couples TRBV2 to TRBJ1-2, with D unresolved. The germline CDR1 and CDR2 sequences are SNHLY and FYNNEI. This CDR3 region has 16 residues. Trimming removed 10 bases from V and 0 bases from J, with 21 bases in between. CDR3 coding DNA: TGTGCCATTCCCAAAGGTGGTCGTAGTGCTAACTATGGCTACACCTTC. This gives the protein CAIPKGGRSANYGYTF.

The chain is built from TRBV7-9 and TRBJ2-7; unclear D gene. CDR3 length: 12 amino acids. Trimming removed 3 bases from V and 6 bases from J, with 9 bases in between. Per the germline V gene, CDR1 is SEHNR and CDR2 is FQNEAQ (reference sequence). The CDR3 loop reads CASSFGGSEQYF. The DNA of the CDR3 is TGTGCCAGCAGCTTTGGTGGATCCGAGCAGTACTTC. The full variable domain, completed using reference TRBV7-9 and TRBJ2-7, is DTGVSQNPRHKITKRGQNVTFRCDPISEHNRLYWYRQTLGQGPEFLTYFQNEAQLEKSRLLSDRFSAERPKGSFSTLEIQRTEQGDSAMYLCASSFGGSEQYFGPGTRLTVT.

The CDR3 spells CASSPGQLFSYEQYF. The DNA of the CDR3 is TGTGCCAGCAGTCCGGGACAGCTATTCTCCTACGAGCAGTACTTC. V and J are TRBV25-1 and TRBJ2-7, with 7 bases aligning to TRBD1. CDR3 length equals 15 residues. Germline V CDR1 and CDR2: MGHDK, SYGVNS. With V trimmed by 5 bases and J by 0 bases, 7 bases remained unmatched.

This chain joins TRBV7-8 and TRBJ2-5; the D is unclear. The germline V and J ends were trimmed by 4 bases and 4 bases, with 10 bases remaining between them. The CDR3 runs 13 residues. Germline V gives CDR1 SGHVS, CDR2 FQNEAQ. CDR3 DNA sequence: TGTGCCAGCAGCTGGCGAGAGCGAGAGACCCAGTACTTC. This gives the protein CASSWRERETQYF.

V gene TRBV25-1 combines with J gene TRBJ2-7; weak D call: TRBD1 (5 bases). Trimming took 2 bases from V and 3 from J, leaving 8 bases between them. CDR3 size: 13 residues. Germline V CDR1 and CDR2: MGHDK, SYGVNS. The CDR3 DNA follows: TGTGCCAGCAGTGAAGCGACAGTCTACGAGCAGTACTTC. The encoded protein is CASSEATVYEQYF.

This chain connects TRBV5-1 to TRBJ2-7; D remains unclear. V lost 0 bases and J lost 4, with 2 bases in between. The CDR3 consists of 11 residues. Germline lookup yields CDR1 SGHRS and CDR2 YFSETQ. The CDR3 loop is CASSLGYEQYF. In nucleotides, the CDR3 is TGCGCCAGCAGCTTGGGGTACGAGCAGTACTTC.

V and J are TRBV7-8 and TRBJ2-7; D unclear. CDR1 and CDR2 from the germline V gene are SGHVS and FQNEAQ. CDR3 length: 14 amino acids. Trimming shortened V by 1 base and J by 0 bases, and 7 bases separated the two germline ends. The CDR3 reads CASSLEAISYEQYF. In nucleotides, the CDR3 is TGTGCCAGCAGCTTAGAGGCAATCTCCTACGAGCAGTACTTC.

This chain uses TRBV12-5 with TRBJ1-1; 7 bases fit TRBD1. The V segment lost 2 bases and the J segment 9 bases; nucleotides outside the gene matches: 12. Germline CDR1 and CDR2: LGHNT and FRNRAP. The CDR3 covers 15 residues. The DNA for the CDR3 is TGTGCTAGTGGTTTGAGGGACAGCGTTTCTGTTCAAGCTTTCTTT. It is translated as CASGLRDSVSVQAFF.

The chain links TRBV4-1 to TRBJ2-3, with D perhaps being TRBD1 or TRBD2 (5 bases each). This CDR3 region has 16 residues. The V gene lost 0 bases and the J gene lost 0 bases, with 10 bases spanning the gap. Germline V CDR1 and CDR2: MGHRA, YSYEKL. DNA of the CDR3: TGCGCCAGCAGCCAAGATCGGGGCGCGAGCACAGATACGCAGTATTTT. It encodes CASSQDRGASTDTQYF.

CDR3 DNA: TGTGCCAGCAGCGTTACAGGGACTGGAAACACCATATATTTT. Its translation: CASSVTGTGNTIYF. V gene TRBV13 combines with J gene TRBJ1-3, with a possible D match to TRBD1 (6 bases). Germline V gives CDR1 PRHDT, CDR2 FYEKMQ (reference sequence). The CDR3 is made up of 14 amino acids. V was trimmed by 5 bases and J by 2 bases, leaving 10 bases between them.

This clone was counted a few times. The genes are TRBV11-3 and TRBJ2-3; 7 bases fit TRBD2. The CDR3 loop spans 15 amino acids. J was trimmed by 2 bases and V by 5 bases; bases with no gene match: 7. The V gene's germline CDR1 is SGHNT and CDR2 YENEEA. The CDR3 sequence: CASSPGGGPTDTQYF. As DNA, the CDR3 is TGTGCCAGCAGCCCCGGCGGGGGACCCACAGATACGCAGTATTTT.

The V call is TRBV4-3, the J call TRBJ2-7; 12 bases agree with TRBD2. Germline trimming cut 1 base from V and 0 bases from J; bases unmatched to any gene: 7. CDR1 is LGHNA, CDR2 YSLEER, per germline. The CDR3 is 18 residues long. CDR3 protein: CASSQVTSGGTTSYEQYF. CDR3 bases: TGCGCCAGCAGCCAAGTAACTAGCGGGGGGACGACCTCCTACGAGCAGTACTTC.

The V and J genes are TRBV4-2 and TRBJ2-7; D gene uncertain. V was pared by 0 bases and J by 1 base, with 7 bases between. Looked up from germline, CDR1 is LGHNA and CDR2 is YNFKEQ. The CDR3 length is 14 residues. For the CDR3, the DNA is TGTGCCAGCAGCCAAGACCCAGGATCCTACGAGCAGTACTTC. Translation gives CASSQDPGSYEQYF.

The chain carries TRBV11-2 and TRBJ2-5; D is perhaps TRBD2 (6 bases). Germline CDR1 reads SGHAT; CDR2 reads FQNNGV. The CDR3 totals 14 residues. Trimming cost V 5 bases and J 5 bases, with 15 bases left between them. CDR3 nucleotides: TGTGCCAGCAGCCCGGGCCTCGCGGGGGAGACCCAGTACTTC. Encoded protein: CASSPGLAGETQYF.

This clone was recorded only once. This chain joins TRBV5-6 and TRBJ2-3; D gene uncertain. Germline V gives CDR1 SGHDT, CDR2 YYEEEE. V lost 0 bases and J 1 base, leaving 6 bases between the germline ends. The CDR3 runs 14 residues. CDR3 DNA: TGTGCCAGCAGCTTGGGGGGTGGCACAGATACGCAGTATTTT. Translating gives CASSLGGGTDTQYF.

The chain has TRBV13 and TRBJ2-7, with 11 bases fitting TRBD1. The J segment lost 2 bases and the V segment lost 4 bases, leaving 4 bases of the junction unmatched. Germline V CDR1 and CDR2: PRHDT, FYEKMQ (reference sequence). This CDR3 has 15 residues. The CDR3 bases are TGTGCCAGCAGCTCCGGGACAGGGGGAGCCTACGAGCAGTACTTC. This translates into CASSSGTGGAYEQYF.

This chain uses TRBV7-2 with TRBJ2-7; a weak D match, TRBD1 (5 bases). There are 14 residues in the CDR3. Germline CDR1 reads SGHTA; CDR2 reads FQGNSA. With 1 base removed from V and 2 bases from J, the gap between germline ends came to 9 bases. CDR3 loop: CASSLGTRTYEQYF. CDR3 sequence (DNA): TGTGCCAGCAGCTTAGGGACACGGACCTACGAGCAGTACTTC.

The V and J genes are TRBV19 and TRBJ1-1; D is ambiguous. There are 15 residues in the CDR3. Per germline, CDR1 LNHDA and CDR2 SQIVND (reference sequence). Trimming shortened V by 5 bases and J by 0 bases, and 13 bases separated the two germline ends. CDR3: CASSLEAGLNTEAFF. The CDR3 DNA follows: TGTGCCAGTAGTCTCGAGGCGGGATTGAACACTGAAGCTTTCTTT.

The genes are TRBV6-1 and TRBJ1-1; D gene ambiguous. The germline V and J ends were trimmed by 6 bases and 9 bases, with 5 bases remaining between them. CDR3 size: 9 residues. Germline values: CDR1 MNHNS, CDR2 SASEGT. CDR3 protein: CASSTQAFF. DNA for the CDR3: TGTGCCAGCAGCACACAAGCTTTCTTT.

This clone appeared a single time. J is TRBJ2-2 and V is TRBV29-1, with D maybe TRBD1 (6 bases). Trimming shortened V by 5 bases and J by 3 bases, and 13 bases separated the two germline ends. This CDR3 contains 14 residues. Germline V lookup: CDR1 SQVTM, CDR2 ANQGSEA. The chain's CDR3 is CSVLHRADTGELFF. The CDR3 DNA reads TGCAGCGTTCTCCACAGGGCGGACACCGGGGAGCTGTTTTTT.

This chain links TRBV7-2 with TRBJ2-7, with TRBD2 identical over 8 bases. The CDR3 loop spans 16 amino acids. The germline gives CDR1 SGHTA, CDR2 FQGNSA. J lost 5 bases, V lost 2 bases, and 11 bases had no gene match. CDR3 nucleotides: TGTGCCAGCAGCTTATGTTGCCCACTAGCGGTCGACGAGCAGTACTTC. Translation: CASSLCCPLAVDEQYF.

V gene TRBV30 combines with J gene TRBJ1-1; the D is unclear. Looked up from germline, CDR1 is GTSNPN and CDR2 is SVGIG (reference sequence). V lost 3 bases and J lost 8, with 13 bases in between. The CDR3 spans 12 residues. CDR3 sequence (DNA): TGTGCCTGGAGGAAGGTCGACGGAGAAGCTTTCTTT. It yields the protein CAWRKVDGEAFF.

The V call is TRBV4-1, the J call TRBJ1-1; 7 bases align to TRBD1. V gave up 4 bases and J gave up 11 bases; unmatched junction bases: 4. CDR1 and CDR2 (germline): MGHRA, YSYEKL. The CDR3 runs to 11 residues. DNA for the CDR3: TGCGCCAGCAGCCGGGGGACAGATGCTTTCTTT. Its protein product is CASSRGTDAFF.